Following are 28 T cell receptor beta chains from one sample sequenced in a study of siplizumab effects on memory and regulatory T cells. The table came from immunoSEQ multiplex PCR; TCRdb's copy has only in-frame clones and leaves some out. This table holds roughly 100,000 clones, about 92% found once. The material sequenced was CD4+ T cells sorted from blood. The receptors here all came from a human donor in good health.

The gene calls are TRBV2 and TRBJ2-7; the D gene is possibly TRBD2 (6 bases). V was shortened by 1 base and J by 6 bases, with 13 bases between the two germline ends. This CDR3 region has 14 residues. The germline V gene has CDR1 SNHLY and CDR2 FYNNEI. The CDR3 DNA follows: TGTGCCAGCAGTGAAGGGGGGACTTCTCGCGAGCAGTACTTC. Translated: CASSEGGTSREQYF.

The chain couples TRBV10-1 to TRBJ2-3; the match to TRBD2 covers 8 bases. The CDR3 sequence is 13 residues long. The V segment lost 4 bases and the J segment 4 bases; nucleotides outside the gene matches: 1. CDR1 and CDR2 (germline): WNHNN, SYGVQD (reference sequence). The CDR3 coding sequence is TGCGCCAGCAGTGCCGGGGGGGCAGATACGCAGTATTTT. This encodes CASSAGGADTQYF.

The chain is built from TRBV19 and TRBJ2-5, with 13 bases fitting TRBD2. The trim removed 4 bases at V and 5 bases at J, leaving 4 bases unmatched. CDR1 is LNHDA and CDR2 is SQIVND in the germline V gene (reference sequence). The CDR3 has 15 amino acids. CDR3 coding DNA: TGTGCCAGTAGTACAGGGACTAGCGGGACGGAGACCCAGTACTTC. This codes for CASSTGTSGTETQYF.

The chain recombines TRBV5-1 with TRBJ1-3; D might be TRBD1 (6 bases). CDR3 length equals 15 residues. V was cut by 2 bases and J by 0 bases, with 9 bases left in between. Germline V gene data show CDR1 as SGHRS and CDR2 as YFSETQ. The CDR3 is CASSLQGRSGNTIYF. The DNA for the CDR3 is TGCGCCAGCAGCTTACAGGGACGCTCTGGAAACACCATATATTTT.

Concerning this clone: Additional DNA sequences in this sample encode the identical CDR3. V gene TRBV27 combines with J gene TRBJ2-1, with 14 nucleotides matching TRBD2. The V segment lost 2 bases and the J segment 7 bases; nucleotides outside the gene matches: 4. Per germline, CDR1 MNHEY and CDR2 SMNVEV (reference sequence). The length of the CDR3 is 16 residues. CDR3 protein: CASSLLGLAGDNEQFF. The CDR3, as DNA: TGTGCCAGCAGTTTACTGGGACTAGCGGGAGATAATGAGCAGTTCTTC.

The chain couples TRBV5-1 to TRBJ1-1; 12 bases agree with TRBD1. Germline values: CDR1 SGHRS, CDR2 YFSETQ. This CDR3 spans 16 amino acids. V was pared by 3 bases and J by 6 bases, with 9 bases of the junction left unmatched. CDR3 coding DNA: TGCGCCAGCAGCTGGGGACCGGGACAGGGGGCTTCTGAAGCTTTCTTT. This translates into CASSWGPGQGASEAFF. The entire variable domain, with the rest obtained from reference TRBV5-1 and TRBJ1-1, is as follows: KAGVTQTPRYLIKTRGQQVTLSCSPISGHRSVSWYQQTPGQGLQFLFEYFSETQRNKGNFPGRFSGRQFSNSRSEMNVSTLELGDSALYLCASSWGPGQGASEAFFGQGTRLTVV.

This clone was seen once. The chain carries TRBV6-1 and TRBJ1-2; D might be TRBD1 (5 bases). The germline V gene encodes CDR1 MNHNS and CDR2 SASEGT. The CDR3 extends over 15 amino acids. Deletions cut 6 bases from V and 6 bases from J, with 20 bases between. In DNA form, the CDR3 reads TGTGCCAGCAGCTCCGGGACGGCCTCCTACAATGGCTACACCTTC. Translation: CASSSGTASYNGYTF.

This chain links TRBV5-1 with TRBJ2-5, with TRBD2 identical over 10 bases. Germline V gene data show CDR1 as SGHRS and CDR2 as YFSETQ. V shed 1 base and J 1 base; nucleotides not matched to a gene: 4. The CDR3 is 16 residues long. The CDR3 reads CASSLWLAGAQETQYF. In DNA, the CDR3 is TGCGCCAGCAGCTTGTGGCTAGCGGGAGCCCAAGAGACCCAGTACTTC.

The chain joins TRBV6-1 to TRBJ1-4; D gene unclear. The germline CDR1 and CDR2 sequences are MNHNS and SASEGT. The CDR3 extends over 12 amino acids. Trimming stripped 6 bases from V and 5 bases from J, with 7 bases between. CDR3 residues: CASRAGNEKLFF. Here the CDR3 DNA reads TGTGCCAGCAGGGCAGGAAATGAAAAACTGTTTTTT.

This clone was counted a single time. The J gene is TRBJ1-2, the V gene TRBV6-1; perhaps TRBD1 as D (6 bases). Looked up from germline, CDR1 is MNHNS and CDR2 is SASEGT. CDR3 size: 13 residues. With 8 bases removed from V and 2 bases from J, the gap between germline ends came to 12 bases. The CDR3 reads CASRTAFNYGYTF. The DNA of the CDR3 is TGTGCCAGCCGGACAGCCTTCAACTATGGCTACACCTTC.

J is TRBJ1-3 and V is TRBV30; D gene unclear. Germline-derived CDR1 and CDR2 are GTSNPN and SVGIG (reference sequence). The CDR3 is 14 residues long. V lost 1 base and J lost 7, with 14 bases in between. CDR3 sequence: CAWSETGLGNTIYF. CDR3 coding DNA: TGTGCCTGGAGTGAGACCGGTCTAGGGAACACCATATATTTT.

The chain links TRBV15 to TRBJ2-1; either TRBD1 or TRBD2 may supply D (5 bases each). Looked up from germline, CDR1 is LNHNV and CDR2 is YYDKDF (reference sequence). The V end was cut by 9 bases, the J end by 5 bases, with 11 bases between. The CDR3 sequence is 12 residues long. Here the CDR3 reads CATGTPHNEQFF. The CDR3 DNA follows: TGTGCCACAGGGACCCCCCACAATGAGCAGTTCTTC.

This chain connects TRBV7-2 to TRBJ2-7; 7 bases align to TRBD2. The CDR3 is 14 residues long. CDR1 and CDR2 from the germline V gene are SGHTA and FQGNSA. V lost 7 bases to trimming and J lost 2 bases; unmatched junction nucleotides: 8. CDR3 sequence (DNA): TGTGCCAGCACCCGAGGAGCGGGACCCTACGAGCAGTACTTC. Its protein product is CASTRGAGPYEQYF.

This chain connects TRBV5-1 to TRBJ1-2, with a tentative D call TRBD1 (5 bases). Germline V gene data show CDR1 as SGHRS and CDR2 as YFSETQ. V was clipped by 7 bases and J by 0 bases, with 22 bases between them. This CDR3 comprises 17 residues. The CDR3 protein is CASSPQGALLANYGYTF. The CDR3 DNA reads TGCGCCAGCTCCCCTCAGGGAGCCCTACTCGCTAACTATGGCTACACCTTC.

The rearrangement uses TRBV6-1 and TRBJ2-2; tentative D call: TRBD2 (6 bases). The V end lost 2 bases, the J end lost 6 bases, and 13 bases lay between the germline ends. Germline-derived CDR1 and CDR2 are MNHNS and SASEGT. The CDR3 runs 15 residues. This CDR3 reads CASSEIGGSAGELFF. CDR3 bases: TGTGCCAGCAGTGAAATTGGAGGGTCCGCCGGGGAGCTGTTTTTT.

The chain couples TRBV18 to TRBJ2-1; TRBD2 is a possible D gene (5 bases). This CDR3 has 13 residues. Trimming removed 4 bases from V and 9 bases from J, with 13 bases in between. Germline CDR1 is KGHSH and CDR2 is LQKENI. The CDR3 sequence is CASSRSRAAEQFF. CDR3 nucleotides: TGTGCCAGCTCACGTTCGAGGGCCGCTGAGCAGTTCTTC.

The chain joins TRBV5-6 to TRBJ1-2, with 7 bases identical to TRBD1. Looked up from germline, CDR1 is SGHDT and CDR2 is YYEEEE. This CDR3 is built from 13 residues. Germline trimming cut 3 bases from V and 2 bases from J; bases unmatched to any gene: 1. The CDR3, as DNA: TGTGCCAGCAGCTCACAGGGGAACTATGGCTACACCTTC. Amino acids: CASSSQGNYGYTF.

V usage is TRBV15 and J usage is TRBJ2-1, with a weak D call TRBD1 (6 bases). The CDR3 consists of 13 residues. Germline V gives CDR1 LNHNV, CDR2 YYDKDF (reference sequence). V was shortened by 0 bases and J by 12 bases, with 12 bases between the two germline ends. In DNA form, the CDR3 reads TGTGCCACCAGCAGAGATCGCCAGGGGCGGCAGTTCTTC. This codes for CATSRDRQGRQFF.

In nucleotides, the CDR3 is TGTGCCAGTAGTATAGATGCTTGGGAGACCCAGTACTTC. This encodes CASSIDAWETQYF. The rearrangement uses TRBV19 and TRBJ2-5; no firm D call. This CDR3 comprises 13 residues. The V gene's germline CDR1 is LNHDA and CDR2 SQIVND (reference sequence). Trimming took 0 bases from V and 5 from J, leaving 7 bases between them. Supplemented by reference TRBV19 and TRBJ2-5, the full variable domain reads DGGITQSPKYLFRKEGQNVTLSCEQNLNHDAMYWYRQDPGQGLRLIYYSQIVNDFQKGDIAEGYSVSREKKESFPLTVTSAQKNPTAFYLCASSIDAWETQYFGPGTRLLVL.

This clone was counted between two and nine times. The chain links TRBV7-8 to TRBJ2-6; no clear D. The length of the CDR3 is 16 residues. Trimming shortened V by 5 bases and J by 2 bases, and 13 bases separated the two germline ends. Germline values: CDR1 SGHVS, CDR2 FQNEAQ. CDR3 DNA: TGTGCCAGCAGCCAAATGGGTCTTACTGGGGCCAACGTCCTGACTTTC. Amino acid sequence: CASSQMGLTGANVLTF.

The chain employs TRBV9 and TRBJ2-5; either TRBD1 or TRBD2 may supply D (5 bases each). Germline CDR1 reads SGDLS; CDR2 reads YYNGEE. V gave up 1 base and J gave up 5 bases, with 15 bases separating them. The CDR3 sequence is 15 residues long. CDR3 nucleotide sequence: TGTGCCAGCAGCGTAACTCCCAAAGAGGGGGAGACCCAGTACTTC. Translated, it gives CASSVTPKEGETQYF. The full variable domain, rest sourced from reference TRBV9 and TRBJ2-5, is DSGVTQTPKHLITATGQRVTLRCSPRSGDLSVYWYQQSLDQGLQFLIQYYNGEERAKGNILERFSAQQFPDLHSELNLSSLELGDSALYFCASSVTPKEGETQYFGPGTRLLVL.

This chain links TRBV5-1 with TRBJ2-7, with 15 bases lining up with TRBD2. The V gene's germline CDR1 is SGHRS and CDR2 YFSETQ. The CDR3 loop spans 16 amino acids. The junction had 4 bases not matched to a gene; V was cut back by 0 bases and J by 6 bases. Here the CDR3 DNA reads TGCGCCAGCAGCTTGGCCGGGACTAGCGGGAGGCTCGAGCAGTACTTC. Protein product: CASSLAGTSGRLEQYF.

This clone was found a few times. This chain links TRBV7-8 with TRBJ1-4; D not certain. Trimming removed 3 bases at V and 0 bases at J, with 5 bases between. The V gene's germline CDR1 is SGHVS and CDR2 FQNEAQ. The CDR3 is 14 amino acids. CDR3 residues: CASSLTATNEKLFF. For the CDR3, the DNA is TGTGCCAGCAGCTTGACTGCAACTAATGAAAAACTGTTTTTT. The full variable domain, rest sourced from reference TRBV7-8 and TRBJ1-4, is GAGVSQSPRYKVAKRGQDVALRCDPISGHVSLFWYQQALGQGPEFLTYFQNEAQLDKSGLPSDRFFAERPEGSVSTLKIQRTQQEDSAVYLCASSLTATNEKLFFGSGTQLSVL.

J is TRBJ2-4 and V is TRBV7-2, with D unclear. The germline V gene encodes CDR1 SGHTA and CDR2 FQGNSA. V shed 3 bases and J shed 8 bases, with 14 bases lying between them. The CDR3 sequence is 14 residues long. The CDR3 DNA sequence: TGTGCCAGCAGCTTTGCCGCACGAGTAGACATTCAGTACTTC. Its translation is CASSFAARVDIQYF.

The table lists this clone with a count of one. CDR3 region: CASSGDRDTEAFF. The CDR3 DNA reads as TGTGCCAGTAGTGGGGACAGGGACACTGAAGCTTTCTTT. V usage is TRBV19 and J usage is TRBJ1-1; 9 nucleotides agree with TRBD1. This CDR3 contains 13 residues. V shed 5 bases and J 3 bases; nucleotides not matched to a gene: 1. CDR1 LNHDA and CDR2 SQIVND come from the germline V gene (reference sequence).

The chain links TRBV5-1 to TRBJ2-1; 12 bases are shared with TRBD2. The CDR3 loop spans 16 amino acids. With 4 bases clipped from V and 3 bases from J, the junction kept 5 bases outside the gene matches. Germline V gene sequence: CDR1 SGHRS, CDR2 YFSETQ. CDR3 nucleotides: TGCGCCAGCAGCCCTACGACTAGCGGGGGCTACAATGAGCAGTTCTTC. Amino acids: CASSPTTSGGYNEQFF.

The chain recombines TRBV19 with TRBJ1-5; D perhaps matches TRBD1 (5 bases). CDR3 length: 14 amino acids. Per germline, CDR1 LNHDA and CDR2 SQIVND (reference sequence). Between the trimmed V and J ends, which lost 6 bases and 5 bases, there was a span of 14 bases. This chain's CDR3 is CASRIDSLDQPQHF. The CDR3 DNA sequence: TGTGCCAGTAGGATCGACAGCCTCGATCAGCCCCAGCATTTT.

The rearrangement uses TRBV4-2 and TRBJ2-2; D ambiguous. CDR1 and CDR2 (germline): LGHNA, YNFKEQ. The CDR3 extends over 12 amino acids. Trimming cost V 5 bases and J 6 bases, with 7 bases left between them. The CDR3 region has the DNA TGTGCCAGCAGCTCCTCCCCCGGGGAGCTGTTTTTT. Translating gives CASSSSPGELFF.